In this sample, the clone carrying this T cell receptor (beta chain) turned up a few times. This sample was included in a study of blood T cell repertoires in COVID-19. Study-level background: Acute and convalescent COVID-19 samples came from the United States, Italy and Spain.

Original handling: The assay estimated nucleated cells by amplifying reference gene primers. The data were produced by immunoSEQ multiplex PCR, yet TCRdb's version contains in-frame clones alone and is incomplete. That table furnishes V, J and clone size, whereas the DNA furnished D and trimming. The data contain about 210,000 clones, roughly 85% of them singletons. Seattle participants joined during active infection and were tracked over time. The receptor comes from a woman aged 70-85 years with COVID-19, enrolled during active disease. Sequencing was performed on peripheral blood.

DNA of the CDR3: TGCGCCAGCAGCTCGCAACAGAGATTTGAGACCCAGTACTTC. Translating gives CASSSQQRFETQYF. The gene calls are TRBV5-1 and TRBJ2-5; D ambiguous. The ends were cut back, 3 bases at V and 5 bases at J, with 14 bases in the middle. The CDR3 contains 14 residues. The germline V gene encodes CDR1 SGHRS and CDR2 YFSETQ.